One and the same sample provided the 30 T cell receptor beta chains below, sequenced in a study of brain T cells in children with intractable seizures (dated by TCRdb to the early 2020s). Library preparation was by the immunoSEQ multiplex PCR assay. TCRdb retrieved this table from immuneACCESS and kept in-frame rearrangements only. Not all clones are present; in checked studies, unresolved V genes account for under half, and no reason is known for the remainder. The sample data list over 95,000 clones, and 94% of these were observed just once. 3.5% to 4% of the sample is held by the ten biggest clonotypes. According to the study, the label for this sample's time point signals: resected brain tissue, or blood drawn just prior to surgery. This specimen consisted of peripheral blood, obtained at surgery. All receptors derive from a boy under two years old with hemimegalencephaly and intractable seizures.

The gene calls are TRBV30 and TRBJ2-7; TRBD2 aligns across 7 bases. The CDR3 is made up of 15 amino acids. With 0 bases clipped from V and 5 bases from J, the junction kept 10 bases outside the gene matches. Germline assignment: CDR1 GTSNPN and CDR2 SVGIG (reference sequence). The CDR3 spells CAWSVGVGGEDEQYF. The CDR3, as DNA: TGTGCCTGGAGTGTGGGTGTTGGGGGGGAGGACGAGCAGTACTTC.

The chain couples TRBV27 to TRBJ2-7; 15 bases are shared with TRBD2. The germline gives CDR1 MNHEY, CDR2 SMNVEV (reference sequence). V lost 8 bases and J lost 4; bases outside the gene matches: 6. CDR3 length: 15 amino acids. The CDR3 DNA is TGTGCCAGCTGGGGACTAGCGGGAGGTCGGTACGAGCAGTACTTC. Translating gives CASWGLAGGRYEQYF.

This chain joins TRBV24-1 and TRBJ2-1; D call uncertain. Trimming shortened V by 4 bases and J by 9 bases, and 6 bases separated the two germline ends. The CDR3 spans 11 residues. In germline, CDR1 is KGHDR, CDR2 SFDVKD. This CDR3 reads CATSEPTEQFF. As DNA, the CDR3 is TGTGCCACCAGTGAGCCGACTGAGCAGTTCTTC.

V usage is TRBV7-9 and J usage is TRBJ2-1; D might be TRBD2 (6 bases). This CDR3 is built from 13 residues. Per germline, CDR1 SEHNR and CDR2 FQNEAQ (reference sequence). V lost 6 bases to trimming and J lost 9 bases, with 15 bases between them. CDR3 loop: CASSLGTAGEQFF. The CDR3 coding sequence is TGTGCCAGCAGTTTGGGGACTGCAGGTGAGCAGTTCTTC.

The chain couples TRBV19 to TRBJ2-1; TRBD1 matches at 9 bases. The germline CDR1 and CDR2 sequences are LNHDA and SQIVND (reference sequence). This CDR3 is built from 15 residues. The V gene end was trimmed by 7 bases and the J gene end by 4 bases; junction bases not matched to a gene: 8. In nucleotides, the CDR3 is TGTGCCAGTAAATTACAGGGGGCCCTGTACAATGAGCAGTTCTTC. Encoded protein: CASKLQGALYNEQFF. Full variable domain (remainder filled in from reference TRBV19 and TRBJ2-1): DGGITQSPKYLFRKEGQNVTLSCEQNLNHDAMYWYRQDPGQGLRLIYYSQIVNDFQKGDIAEGYSVSREKKESFPLTVTSAQKNPTAFYLCASKLQGALYNEQFFGPGTRLTVL.

The rearrangement links TRBV6-5 to TRBJ1-5; TRBD1 is a possible D gene (6 bases). The V gene's germline CDR1 is MNHEY and CDR2 SVGAGI. V gave up 2 bases and J gave up 4 bases, with 12 bases separating them. The length of the CDR3 is 15 residues. The CDR3 DNA is TGTGCCAGCAGTTACGGTAGGGGGGGGAATCAGCCCCAGCATTTT. Amino acid sequence: CASSYGRGGNQPQHF.

V gene TRBV28 combines with J gene TRBJ1-1; 10 bases are a match to TRBD1. Trimming removed 5 bases from V and 1 base from J; junction bases left unmatched: 7. The CDR3 has 16 residues. Germline CDR1 reads MDHEN; CDR2 reads SYDVKM. The CDR3, as DNA: TGTGCCAGCAGTCTAAGACAGGGGGCTTCGAACACTGAAGCTTTCTTT. It translates to CASSLRQGASNTEAFF.

This chain joins TRBV7-3 and TRBJ2-5; D may be TRBD1 or TRBD2 (6 bases each). V was cut by 5 bases and J by 0 bases, with 16 bases left in between. The CDR3 spans 16 residues. Germline-derived CDR1 and CDR2 are SGHTA and FQGTGA. This CDR3 reads CASSPGYREDQETQYF. The CDR3 DNA is TGTGCCAGCAGCCCTGGTTACAGGGAGGACCAAGAGACCCAGTACTTC.

The chain links TRBV5-5 to TRBJ1-6, with D possibly TRBD1 on 6 matching bases. Germline CDR1 is SGHKS and CDR2 is YYEKEE (reference sequence). The CDR3 runs 15 residues. Trimming took off 1 base at V and 7 bases at J, with 12 bases between the two ends. In nucleotides, the CDR3 is TGTGCCAGCAGCTTGAGGACAGTGGGGAATTCACCCCTCCACTTT. Encoded protein: CASSLRTVGNSPLHF.

The rearrangement links TRBV28 to TRBJ1-2, with D perhaps matching TRBD1 (5 bases). There are 15 residues in the CDR3. CDR1 and CDR2 (germline): MDHEN, SYDVKM. V was cut by 5 bases and J by 4 bases, with 17 bases left in between. The CDR3 DNA sequence: TGTGCCAGCAGTGTCGGAGGGGTGACCCCCTATGGCTACACCTTC. It encodes CASSVGGVTPYGYTF.

The V and J genes are TRBV6-2 or TRBV6-3 and TRBJ1-4, with D unresolved. V was clipped by 5 bases and J by 9 bases, with 16 bases between them. Germline V gene sequence: CDR1 MNHEY, CDR2 SVGEGT. The CDR3 has 14 residues. In DNA form, the CDR3 reads TGTGCCAGCAGTCCCGACACCCCGGTCAAAAAACTGTTTTTT. Its translation is CASSPDTPVKKLFF.

CDR3 bases: TGTGCCAGTAGTACCGAAATGAGACACCTCCGAAGGACCGGGGAGCTGTTTTTT. Translating gives CASSTEMRHLRRTGELFF. This chain joins TRBV19 and TRBJ2-2; no firm D call. The germline gives CDR1 LNHDA, CDR2 SQIVND (reference sequence). This CDR3 spans 18 amino acids. The V end lost 4 bases, the J end lost 5 bases, and 23 bases lay between the germline ends.

The chain uses TRBV24-1 and TRBJ2-6, with D possibly being TRBD2 (6 bases). The CDR3 length is 12 residues. Germline lookup yields CDR1 KGHDR and CDR2 SFDVKD. Deletions cut 4 bases from V and 11 bases from J, with 8 bases between. The chain's CDR3 is CATSEGTDVLTF. The CDR3 DNA reads as TGTGCCACCAGTGAGGGGACTGACGTCCTGACTTTC.

This chain links TRBV5-1 with TRBJ1-1, with D hard to call. CDR3 size: 13 residues. V was cut by 1 base and J by 3 bases, with 7 bases left in between. CDR1 is SGHRS and CDR2 is YFSETQ in the germline V gene. The CDR3 loop reads CASSLTRDTEAFF. In DNA, the CDR3 is TGCGCCAGCAGCTTGACCCGAGACACTGAAGCTTTCTTT.

The V gene is TRBV7-2, the J gene TRBJ2-4; TRBD2 aligns across 9 bases. Germline values: CDR1 SGHTA, CDR2 FQGNSA. V was pared by 1 base and J by 2 bases, with 9 bases of the junction left unmatched. CDR3 size: 18 residues. CDR3 coding DNA: TGTGCCAGCAGCTTAGGGCAGACTAGCGGCCCCTCCAAAAACATTCAGTACTTC. Translation: CASSLGQTSGPSKNIQYF.

The chain carries TRBV4-1 and TRBJ2-1, with unresolved D. Per the germline V gene, CDR1 is MGHRA and CDR2 is YSYEKL. This CDR3 region has 16 residues. The germline V and J ends were trimmed by 4 bases and 2 bases, with 15 bases remaining between them. The CDR3 DNA sequence: TGCGCCAGCAGCCCCTTTCAAGGTCAAACCTACAATGAGCAGTTCTTC. Translating gives CASSPFQGQTYNEQFF.

The chain carries TRBV2 and TRBJ2-2; no clear D gene. The CDR3 contains 13 residues. Germline lookup yields CDR1 SNHLY and CDR2 FYNNEI. Trimming pared 4 bases from V and 4 bases from J, leaving 7 bases between. The CDR3 DNA reads as TGTGCCAGCAGTGTTAGGGTCACCGGGGAGCTGTTTTTT. Its translation: CASSVRVTGELFF.

The chain joins TRBV4-1 to TRBJ2-5, with D tentatively TRBD2 (6 bases). Trimming took off 4 bases at V and 4 bases at J, with 13 bases between the two ends. Germline V gene data show CDR1 as MGHRA and CDR2 as YSYEKL. The length of the CDR3 is 14 residues. The CDR3 protein is CASSRGDSRETQYF. In DNA, the CDR3 is TGCGCCAGCAGCCGCGGGGATAGCAGAGAGACCCAGTACTTC.

This clone was detected once. This rearrangement joins TRBV3-1 (or the pseudogene TRBV3-2) to TRBJ2-1; the D is unclear. The CDR3 sequence is 13 residues long. Germline V gives CDR1 LGHDT, CDR2 YNNKEL (reference sequence). The V gene lost 4 bases and the J gene lost 6 bases, with 10 bases spanning the gap. Here the CDR3 reads CASSLGPGNEQFF. The CDR3 nucleotides are TGTGCCAGCAGCCTCGGGCCAGGCAATGAGCAGTTCTTC.

J is TRBJ2-7 and V is TRBV13; 10 positions agree with TRBD2. J lost 4 bases, V lost 6 bases, and 6 bases had no gene match. The CDR3 sequence is 14 residues long. Germline CDR1 reads PRHDT; CDR2 reads FYEKMQ (reference sequence). DNA of the CDR3: TGTGCCAGCAGTCGGGGTAGCGGGAGGTACGAGCAGTACTTC. It codes for CASSRGSGRYEQYF.

V is TRBV28 and J is TRBJ2-1, with 11 bases fitting TRBD2. J lost 10 bases, V lost 5 bases, and 13 bases had no gene match. This CDR3 has 16 amino acids. CDR1 is MDHEN and CDR2 is SYDVKM in the germline V gene. The CDR3 here is CASSILAGGPLGEQFF. The CDR3, as DNA: TGTGCCAGCAGTATCTTAGCGGGAGGGCCCCTAGGAGAGCAGTTCTTC.

The chain has TRBV6-2 or TRBV6-3 and TRBJ2-4; D is unclear. Germline CDR1 MNHEY, CDR2 SVGEGT. The CDR3 spans 13 residues. The V end lost 2 bases, the J end lost 5 bases, and 7 bases lay between the germline ends. CDR3 sequence reads: CASSYGLENIQYF. The DNA for the CDR3 is TGTGCCAGCAGTTACGGCCTGGAAAACATTCAGTACTTC.

V is TRBV7-9 and J is TRBJ1-1; TRBD1 is a possible D gene (5 bases). Trimming removed 5 bases from V and 3 bases from J, with 13 bases in between. The CDR3 extends over 14 amino acids. Germline V gene lookup returns CDR1 SEHNR and CDR2 FQNEAQ (reference sequence). CDR3 bases: TGTGCCAGCAGCGGGGAGGGGAGGGACACTGAAGCTTTCTTT. This translates into CASSGEGRDTEAFF.

This sequence joins TRBV4-1 and TRBJ2-1, with TRBD2 as a possible D gene (5 bases). Germline V lookup: CDR1 MGHRA, CDR2 YSYEKL. The CDR3 runs to 16 residues. The V and J ends lost 5 bases and 9 bases respectively, with 23 bases between them. The CDR3 nucleotides read TGCGCCAGCAGCTCAACCTCTAGTAGGGAGATCAGTGAGCAGTTCTTC. Protein product: CASSSTSSREISEQFF.

V and J are TRBV29-1 and TRBJ2-1; 10 nucleotides line up with TRBD2. V trimming: 5 bases; J trimming: 6 bases; junction bases outside the gene matches: 13. This CDR3 has 16 amino acids. The germline CDR1 and CDR2 sequences are SQVTM and ANQGSEA. CDR3 in amino acids: CSVHAPGTSETNEQFF. The CDR3, as DNA: TGCAGCGTTCACGCACCCGGGACTAGCGAGACCAATGAGCAGTTCTTC.

This chain links TRBV18 with TRBJ2-7; D not resolved. This CDR3 is built from 14 residues. Germline V gene data show CDR1 as KGHSH and CDR2 as LQKENI. Trimming took off 3 bases at V and 4 bases at J, with 13 bases between the two ends. CDR3 region: CASSPLPAQYEQYF. The CDR3 nucleotides are TGTGCCAGCTCACCGCTACCTGCCCAATACGAGCAGTACTTC.

The CDR3 loop is CASSLGPGSHYGYTF. The CDR3 region has the DNA TGTGCCAGCAGCTTGGGTCCGGGGTCCCACTATGGCTACACCTTC. J is TRBJ1-2 and V is TRBV5-4, with D hard to call. Germline loops: CDR1 SGHNT, CDR2 YYREEE (reference sequence). Trimming took off 0 bases at V and 3 bases at J, with 12 bases between the two ends. The length of the CDR3 is 15 residues.

The genes are TRBV7-3 and TRBJ2-1; D gene ambiguous. This CDR3 is 13 amino acids long. Trimming left V 5 bases short and J 5 bases short, with 10 bases between. From germline, CDR1 is SGHTA and CDR2 FQGTGA. The CDR3 DNA reads as TGTGCCAGCAGCCCAAGATCAGACAATGAGCAGTTCTTC. The encoded protein is CASSPRSDNEQFF.

The chain recombines TRBV5-1 with TRBJ2-7, with TRBD1 matching over 10 bases. The CDR3 is 15 amino acids. The germline V gene encodes CDR1 SGHRS and CDR2 YFSETQ. The trim removed 4 bases at V and 1 base at J, leaving 5 bases unmatched. The CDR3 protein is CASSRGQGPSYEQYF. The CDR3 DNA sequence: TGCGCCAGCAGCAGGGGACAGGGGCCGTCCTACGAGCAGTACTTC.

The genes are TRBV28 and TRBJ2-7; D is uncertain. V lost 3 bases to trimming and J lost 3 bases, with 12 bases between them. This CDR3 has 14 amino acids. Germline V lookup: CDR1 MDHEN, CDR2 SYDVKM. The chain's CDR3 is CASSLPPEHYEQYF. The CDR3 region has the DNA TGTGCCAGCAGTTTGCCCCCCGAGCACTACGAGCAGTACTTC.